The present T cell receptor (beta chain) was sequenced within a study of resident and recirculating memory T cells in vitiligo. At the level of the study: Samples were epidermis from two lesional and two nonlesional sites, plus PBMCs.

Note on this clone: What it recognizes is unknown.

Sequencing was performed with immunoSEQ multiplex PCR; in TCRdb, only in-frame clones are kept and a portion is missing. In the table there are 60,000 to 80,000 clones, 90% to 95% of which are singletons. No vitiligo treatment was given during the prior three months. The length of the CDR3 is 15 residues. V shed 2 bases and J shed 4 bases, with 14 bases lying between them. Per germline, CDR1 MNHNY and CDR2 SVGAGI (reference sequence). Study observations and caveats: Non-conserved TCRs across sites and patients suggested distinct clones per lesion.

The chain links TRBV6-6 to TRBJ1-2; tentatively, D is TRBD1 (5 bases). The TCR comes from a male donor with vitiligo. The sample taken for sequencing was blood. The CDR3, as DNA: TGTGCCAGCAGTTACAGTCTCCAGGGCGGCTATGGCTACACCTTC. Its protein is CASSYSLQGGYGYTF.